Presented here are 14 T cell receptor beta chains from one specimen sequenced in a study of T cells in Graves' hyperthyroidism and ophthalmopathy. Amplification targeted TCR beta CDR3 regions from RNA transcripts. When the TCR CDR3 underwent first-round RT-PCR, the HTBI primer set was used. Via MiXCR, TCRdb re-called the multiplex PCR reads, giving one row per CDR3 protein. This sample has around 360,000 distinct CDR3 sequences; around 15% occur once, and the top ten carry approximately 19%. Material: blood. The receptors shown here come from a woman aged 60-70 years with Graves' ophthalmopathy.

This clonotype was seen repeatedly, ten times or more. This rearrangement joins TRBV7-2 to TRBJ2-5; possibly TRBD2 for D (6 bases). The V end lost 4 bases, the J end lost 3 bases, and 12 bases lay between the germline ends. The germline V gene encodes CDR1 SGHTA and CDR2 FQGNSA. CDR3 length: 14 amino acids. CDR3 coding DNA: TGTGCCAGCAGCTCGCCGGGAGCCAAAGAGACCCAGTACTTC. Protein: CASSSPGAKETQYF.

This clonotype came up a few times. The V gene is TRBV20-1, the J gene TRBJ2-2; tentatively, D is TRBD1 or TRBD2 (5 bases each). The CDR3 has 15 amino acids. CDR1 and CDR2 (germline): DFQATT, SNEGSKA (reference sequence). The germline V and J ends were trimmed by 4 bases and 2 bases, with 14 bases remaining between them. The CDR3 nucleotides read TGCAGTGCTATGTCTGCCGGGACCAACACCGGGGAGCTGTTTTTT. Translation gives CSAMSAGTNTGELFF.

This clonotype was observed at least ten times. The V call is TRBV5-1, the J call TRBJ2-1; tentatively, D is TRBD2 (6 bases). The CDR3 has 14 amino acids. V was shortened by 4 bases and J by 4 bases, with 12 bases between the two germline ends. In germline, CDR1 is SGHRS, CDR2 YFSETQ. The CDR3 loop reads CASSPWGDYNEQFF. The CDR3 DNA is TGCGCCAGCAGCCCGTGGGGGGATTACAATGAGCAGTTCTTC.

This clonotype was counted ten times or more. This chain's CDR3 is CASSPLGEQYF. CDR3 nucleotide sequence: TGTGCCAGCAGCCCTTTGGGGGAGCAGTACTTC. The chain is built from TRBV7-3 and TRBJ2-7; no reliable D call. This CDR3 has 11 residues. The V gene lost 5 bases and the J gene lost 7 bases, with 9 bases spanning the gap. In germline, CDR1 is SGHTA, CDR2 FQGTGA.

This clonotype was observed a handful of times. CDR3 nucleotide sequence: TGTGCCAGCAGTCTTAGGAGGAATAACTATGGCTACACCTTC. It translates to CASSLRRNNYGYTF. The chain employs TRBV6-2 or TRBV6-3 and TRBJ1-2; D gene uncertain. V was clipped by 5 bases and J by 1 base, with 11 bases between them. Germline-derived CDR1 and CDR2 are MNHEY and SVGEGT. CDR3 size: 14 residues.

This clonotype was detected only a few times. V usage is TRBV3-1 and J usage is TRBJ1-6; no reliable D call. Trimming pared 1 base from V and 4 bases from J, leaving 11 bases between. Per the germline V gene, CDR1 is LGHDT and CDR2 is YNNKEL (reference sequence). This CDR3 contains 16 residues. CDR3 sequence reads: CASSQVLPRYNSPLHF. The CDR3 DNA is TGTGCCAGCAGCCAAGTGCTACCGAGGTATAATTCACCCCTCCACTTT.

In DNA form, the CDR3 reads TGTGCCAGCAGCCAAGAGGCGGGGGGCGGTATCCAGCATTTT. It is translated as CASSQEAGGGIQHF. The rearrangement uses TRBV3-1 and TRBJ1-5; weak D call: TRBD1 (6 bases). The germline V gene has CDR1 LGHDT and CDR2 YNNKEL (reference sequence). CDR3 length: 14 amino acids. Trimming removed 0 bases from V and 12 bases from J, with 15 bases in between. The variable domain in full, completed from reference TRBV3-1 and TRBJ1-5, reads DTAVSQTPKYLVTQMGNDKSIKCEQNLGHDTMYWYKQDSKKFLKIMFSYNNKELIINETVPNRFSPKSPDKAHLNLHINSLELGDSAVYFCASSQEAGGGIQHFGDGTRLSIL.

The sample holds many counts of this clonotype. This chain links TRBV7-3 with TRBJ2-3, with D perhaps matching TRBD1 (6 bases). The CDR3 has 15 amino acids. CDR1 SGHTA and CDR2 FQGTGA come from the germline V gene. Trimming stripped 6 bases from V and 8 bases from J, with 21 bases between. DNA for the CDR3: TGTGCCAGCAGTCTACAGGGTCCAACCCACGGTACGCAGTATTTT. It codes for CASSLQGPTHGTQYF.

The table lists this clonotype with many counts. The chain combines TRBV5-1 with TRBJ2-3; tentative D call: TRBD2 (5 bases). The CDR3 spans 15 residues. CDR1 SGHRS and CDR2 YFSETQ come from the germline V gene. The ends were cut back, 0 bases at V and 2 bases at J, with 10 bases in the middle. The CDR3 nucleotides are TGCGCCAGCAGCTTGGACGGCGGGTTCACAGATACGCAGTATTTT. It codes for CASSLDGGFTDTQYF.

This clonotype came up many times. This chain links TRBV2 with TRBJ2-7, with 7 bases identical to TRBD2. The CDR3 runs to 16 residues. The germline gives CDR1 SNHLY, CDR2 FYNNEI. V was pared by 0 bases and J by 1 base, with 6 bases of the junction left unmatched. This CDR3 reads CASSEAWGGGSYEQYF. CDR3 in DNA: TGTGCCAGCAGTGAAGCGTGGGGGGGTGGTTCCTACGAGCAGTACTTC.

This clonotype was found many times. The genes are TRBV5-1 and TRBJ2-5; tentative D call: TRBD1 (6 bases). V was trimmed by 4 bases and J by 4 bases, leaving 11 bases between them. This CDR3 spans 13 amino acids. CDR1 and CDR2 from the germline V gene are SGHRS and YFSETQ. For the CDR3, the DNA is TGCGCCAGCAGCACCACAGGGATAGAGACCCAGTACTTC. Amino acid sequence: CASSTTGIETQYF. The complete variable domain, with remaining parts taken from reference TRBV5-1 and TRBJ2-5, reads KAGVTQTPRYLIKTRGQQVTLSCSPISGHRSVSWYQQTPGQGLQFLFEYFSETQRNKGNFPGRFSGRQFSNSRSEMNVSTLELGDSALYLCASSTTGIETQYFGPGTRLLVL.

In its sample, this clonotype was seen a few times. The chain is built from TRBV5-6 and TRBJ1-2, with D perhaps TRBD1 (5 bases). This CDR3 has 13 amino acids. With 5 bases removed from V and 7 bases from J, the gap between germline ends came to 15 bases. CDR1 is SGHDT, CDR2 YYEEEE, per germline. This chain's CDR3 is CASRWGRESGYTF. The CDR3, as DNA: TGTGCCAGCAGGTGGGGGAGGGAGAGTGGCTACACCTTC.

At least ten counts were recorded for this clonotype. The chain couples TRBV2 to TRBJ1-5; D remains unclear. V was cut by 2 bases and J by 9 bases, with 11 bases left in between. Germline values: CDR1 SNHLY, CDR2 FYNNEI. This CDR3 has 13 amino acids. CDR3 DNA: TGTGCCAGCAGTGAAACCCCAGAGGGGCCCCAGCATTTT. It translates to CASSETPEGPQHF. The entire variable domain, with the rest obtained from reference TRBV2 and TRBJ1-5, is as follows: EPEVTQTPSHQVTQMGQEVILRCVPISNHLYFYWYRQILGQKVEFLVSFYNNEISEKSEIFDDQFSVERPDGSNFTLKIRSTKLEDSAMYFCASSETPEGPQHFGDGTRLSIL.

Comments on this clonotype: A read error is possible here, since a much larger clone lies one base away. V gene TRBV7-2 combines with J gene TRBJ2-2; tentative D call: TRBD1 (6 bases). The germline CDR1 and CDR2 sequences are SGHTA and FQGNSA. The length of the CDR3 is 15 residues. The CDR3 DNA follows: TGTGCCAGCAACTTATGGGGGCAAGACACCGGGGAGCTGTTTTTT. Its translation is CASNLWGQDTGELFF.